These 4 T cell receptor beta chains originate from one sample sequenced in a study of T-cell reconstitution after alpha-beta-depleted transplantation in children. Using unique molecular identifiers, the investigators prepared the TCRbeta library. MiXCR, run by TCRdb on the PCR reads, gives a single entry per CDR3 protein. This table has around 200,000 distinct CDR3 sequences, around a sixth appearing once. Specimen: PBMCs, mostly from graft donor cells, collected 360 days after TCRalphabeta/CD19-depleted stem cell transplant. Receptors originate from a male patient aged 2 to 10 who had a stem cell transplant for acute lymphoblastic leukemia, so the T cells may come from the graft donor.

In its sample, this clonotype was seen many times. The CDR3 bases are TGTGCCAGCACCGGGACGGGAAACACTGAAGCTTTCTTT. Its translation is CASTGTGNTEAFF. V is TRBV6-1 and J is TRBJ1-1, with a tentative D call TRBD1 (5 bases). Between the trimmed V and J ends, which lost 7 bases and 2 bases, there was a span of 11 bases. CDR3 length: 13 amino acids. CDR1 is MNHNS and CDR2 is SASEGT in the germline V gene.

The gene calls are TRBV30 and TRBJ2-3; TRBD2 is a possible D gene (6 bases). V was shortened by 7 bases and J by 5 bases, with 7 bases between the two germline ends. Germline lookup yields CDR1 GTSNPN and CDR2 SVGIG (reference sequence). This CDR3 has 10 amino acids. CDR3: CAFGGDTQYF. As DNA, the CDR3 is TGTGCCTTCGGGGGAGATACGCAGTATTTT.

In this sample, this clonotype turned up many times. The CDR3 DNA is TGCGCCAGCAGCTTTGAGTATGGCTATGGCTACACCTTC. Its protein product is CASSFEYGYGYTF. The chain employs TRBV5-1 and TRBJ1-2; D is unresolved. The V gene lost 2 bases and the J gene lost 4 bases, with 9 bases spanning the gap. The CDR3 contains 13 residues. Germline assignment: CDR1 SGHRS and CDR2 YFSETQ.

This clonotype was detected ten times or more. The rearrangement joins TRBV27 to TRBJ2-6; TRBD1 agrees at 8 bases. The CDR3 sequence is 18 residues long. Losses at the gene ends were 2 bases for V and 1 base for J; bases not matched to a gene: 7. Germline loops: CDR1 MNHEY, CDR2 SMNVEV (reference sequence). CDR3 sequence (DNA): TGTGCCAGCAGTTTAAAGGGACAGGACGTATCTGGGGCCAACGTCCTGACTTTC. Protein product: CASSLKGQDVSGANVLTF. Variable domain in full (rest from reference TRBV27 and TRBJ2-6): EAQVTQNPRYLITVTGKKLTVTCSQNMNHEYMSWYRQDPGLGLRQIYYSMNVEVTDKGDVPEGYKVSRKEKRNFPLILESPSPNQTSLYFCASSLKGQDVSGANVLTFGAGSRLTVL.